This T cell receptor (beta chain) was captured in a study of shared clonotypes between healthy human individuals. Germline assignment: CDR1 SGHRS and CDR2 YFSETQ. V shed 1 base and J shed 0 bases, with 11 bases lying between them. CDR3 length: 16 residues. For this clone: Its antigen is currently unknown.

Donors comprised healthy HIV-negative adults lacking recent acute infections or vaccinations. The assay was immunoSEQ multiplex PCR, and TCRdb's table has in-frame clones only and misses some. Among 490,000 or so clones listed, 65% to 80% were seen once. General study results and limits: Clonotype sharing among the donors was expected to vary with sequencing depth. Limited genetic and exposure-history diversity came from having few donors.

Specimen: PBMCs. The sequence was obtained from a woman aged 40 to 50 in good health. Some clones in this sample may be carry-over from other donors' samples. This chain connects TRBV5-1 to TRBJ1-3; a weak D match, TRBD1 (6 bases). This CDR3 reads CASSLNRADSGNTIYF. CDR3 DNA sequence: TGCGCCAGCAGCTTGAACAGGGCTGACTCTGGAAACACCATATATTTT.